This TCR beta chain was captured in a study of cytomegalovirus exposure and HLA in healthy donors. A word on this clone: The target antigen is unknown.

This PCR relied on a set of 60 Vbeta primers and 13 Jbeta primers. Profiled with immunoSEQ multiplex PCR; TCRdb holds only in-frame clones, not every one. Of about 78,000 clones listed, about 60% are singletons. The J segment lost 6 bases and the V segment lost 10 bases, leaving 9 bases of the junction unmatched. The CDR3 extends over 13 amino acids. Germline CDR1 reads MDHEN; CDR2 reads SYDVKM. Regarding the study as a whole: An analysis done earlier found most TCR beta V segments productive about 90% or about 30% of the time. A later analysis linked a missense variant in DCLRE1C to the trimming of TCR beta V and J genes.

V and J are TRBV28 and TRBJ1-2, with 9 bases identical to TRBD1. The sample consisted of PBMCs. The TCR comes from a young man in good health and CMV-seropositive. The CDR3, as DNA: TGTGCCATCCCACAGGGGGCTTCTAATGGCTACACCTTC. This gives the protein CAIPQGASNGYTF.